This entry lists 22 T cell receptor beta chains sequenced from one sample in a study of T cell changes during pregnancy in multiple sclerosis. Produced via immunoSEQ multiplex PCR; TCRdb's table is partial and in-frame only. The data contain around 61,000 clones, just under 90% of them singletons. Source material: peripheral blood from another person, used as feeder cells. These receptors originate from a human donor whose cells served as feeder cells for cultures in a pregnancy study.

This clone was picked up one time. J is TRBJ1-1 and V is TRBV30, with D tentatively TRBD1 (5 bases). Trimming took 2 bases from V and 0 from J, leaving 16 bases between them. CDR3 size: 16 residues. The germline gives CDR1 GTSNPN, CDR2 SVGIG (reference sequence). The CDR3 nucleotides are TGTGCCTGGAGTAAAACACGTGGGGGATTGAACACTGAAGCTTTCTTT. Protein sequence: CAWSKTRGGLNTEAFF.

The chain's CDR3 is CASSEAPVRGPGEQFF. CDR3 nucleotides: TGTGCCAGCAGTGAAGCGCCGGTTAGGGGACCGGGTGAGCAGTTCTTC. The V and J genes are TRBV2 and TRBJ2-1; D is tentatively TRBD1 or TRBD2 (5 bases each). Germline assignment: CDR1 SNHLY and CDR2 FYNNEI. This CDR3 has 16 residues. V gave up 0 bases and J gave up 9 bases, with 18 bases separating them.

This chain connects TRBV25-1 to TRBJ1-2; D remains unclear. The CDR3 is made up of 14 amino acids. With 1 base removed from V and 3 bases from J, the gap between germline ends came to 9 bases. Germline CDR1 and CDR2: MGHDK and SYGVNS. The CDR3 region is CASSELDDYYGYTF. The CDR3 DNA reads TGTGCCAGCAGTGAATTGGACGACTACTATGGCTACACCTTC.

The rearrangement links TRBV19 to TRBJ2-5; unclear D gene. This CDR3 has 12 amino acids. Germline lookup yields CDR1 LNHDA and CDR2 SQIVND (reference sequence). V gave up 5 bases and J gave up 4 bases, with 8 bases separating them. CDR3 protein: CASSVGTETQYF. The CDR3 nucleotides read TGTGCCAGTAGTGTGGGAACAGAGACCCAGTACTTC.

The V and J genes are TRBV5-1 and TRBJ2-5, with TRBD2 matching 14 bases. CDR3 size: 16 residues. Germline CDR1 reads SGHRS; CDR2 reads YFSETQ. The junction had 3 bases not matched to a gene; V was cut back by 4 bases and J by 1 base. The CDR3 nucleotides read TGCGCCAGCAGCAACGGACTAGCGGGGGGCCAAGAGACCCAGTACTTC. Translating it yields CASSNGLAGGQETQYF.

The rearrangement links TRBV7-7 to TRBJ1-2; the D is unclear. CDR3 length: 17 amino acids. Trimming pared 0 bases from V and 0 bases from J, leaving 14 bases between. Germline V lookup: CDR1 SSHAT, CDR2 FNYEAQ (reference sequence). Here the CDR3 DNA reads TGTGCCAGCAGCTTAGCTTTGAGGCCTATAGCTAACTATGGCTACACCTTC. It translates to CASSLALRPIANYGYTF. Together with reference TRBV7-7 and TRBJ1-2, the CDR3 gives the full variable domain: GAGVSQSPRYKVTKRGQDVTLRCDPISSHATLYWYQQALGQGPEFLTYFNYEAQPDKSGLPSDRFSAERPEGSISTLTIQRTEQRDSAMYRCASSLALRPIANYGYTFGSGTRLTVV.

The rearrangement joins TRBV4-2 to TRBJ2-7; 7 nucleotides agree with TRBD1. Germline V gives CDR1 LGHNA, CDR2 YNFKEQ. The CDR3 extends over 15 amino acids. Trimming took 0 bases from V and 6 from J; bases not matched to a gene: 8. The CDR3 protein is CASSQDGTGVAEQYF. The CDR3 DNA follows: TGTGCCAGCAGCCAAGATGGAACAGGGGTTGCCGAGCAGTACTTC.

This chain uses TRBV6-1 with TRBJ1-1; D unclear. V was trimmed by 4 bases and J by 0 bases, leaving 9 bases between them. From germline, CDR1 is MNHNS and CDR2 SASEGT. The CDR3 consists of 14 residues. This CDR3 is CASSASSLNTEAFF. As DNA, the CDR3 is TGTGCCAGCAGTGCTAGCAGCCTGAACACTGAAGCTTTCTTT.

This rearrangement joins TRBV5-1 to TRBJ2-3; TRBD1 agrees at 7 bases. Germline lookup yields CDR1 SGHRS and CDR2 YFSETQ. With 2 bases clipped from V and 0 bases from J, the junction kept 3 bases outside the gene matches. CDR3 length: 15 amino acids. The CDR3 reads CASSLGDSSTDTQYF. The DNA for the CDR3 is TGCGCCAGCAGCTTAGGGGACAGCAGCACAGATACGCAGTATTTT.

This chain uses TRBV20-1 with TRBJ1-2; D is ambiguous. Germline V gene sequence: CDR1 DFQATT, CDR2 SNEGSKA (reference sequence). The CDR3 contains 10 residues. The V gene lost 1 base and the J gene lost 7 bases, with 4 bases spanning the gap. CDR3 amino acids: CSARGGGYTF. CDR3 DNA sequence: TGCAGTGCTAGAGGTGGTGGCTACACCTTC.

The rearrangement links TRBV18 to TRBJ2-7, with no clear D. The CDR3 sequence is 13 residues long. The V end lost 6 bases, the J end lost 0 bases, and 9 bases lay between the germline ends. The V gene's germline CDR1 is KGHSH and CDR2 LQKENI. The CDR3 DNA reads as TGTGCCAGCTCCCCTGATGGCTCCTACGAGCAGTACTTC. This sequence encodes CASSPDGSYEQYF.

V usage is TRBV29-1 and J usage is TRBJ1-2; D not resolved. CDR1 is SQVTM and CDR2 is ANQGSEA in the germline V gene. V lost 1 base to trimming and J lost 4 bases, with 16 bases between them. This CDR3 comprises 15 residues. CDR3 DNA sequence: TGCAGCGTTGAAGGCGCCAGCTTGCCGATCTATGGCTACACCTTC. Its translation is CSVEGASLPIYGYTF.

The rearrangement uses TRBV10-2 and TRBJ2-1; 9 bases fit TRBD1. V shed 5 bases, J shed 9 bases, and the junction held 20 bases outside the gene matches. Germline CDR1 WSHSY, CDR2 SAAADI. This CDR3 contains 18 residues. The CDR3 nucleotides read TGCGCCAGCAGTCCTTTACAGGGGGCAGTCTCTTATGGGGGTGAGCAGTTCTTC. This encodes CASSPLQGAVSYGGEQFF.

The chain recombines TRBV5-1 with TRBJ2-1, with 9 bases aligning to TRBD1. Per the germline V gene, CDR1 is SGHRS and CDR2 is YFSETQ. Germline trimming cut 0 bases from V and 6 bases from J; bases unmatched to any gene: 13. The CDR3 covers 18 residues. Written as DNA, the CDR3 is TGCGCCAGCAGCTTGGCCTGGGACAGGGATTTAAAGGGCAATGAGCAGTTCTTC. Protein sequence: CASSLAWDRDLKGNEQFF.

The chain uses TRBV9 and TRBJ2-1; 10 bases line up with TRBD2. From germline, CDR1 is SGDLS and CDR2 YYNGEE. The CDR3 consists of 14 residues. V dropped 2 bases and J dropped 4; count of bases not matched to a gene: 0. In nucleotides, the CDR3 is TGTGCCAGCAGCGTTAGCGGGGGGTACAATGAGCAGTTCTTC. It yields the protein CASSVSGGYNEQFF.

The chain is built from TRBV27 and TRBJ2-1; D is undetermined. The CDR3 covers 14 residues. Germline V gene lookup returns CDR1 MNHEY and CDR2 SMNVEV (reference sequence). With 4 bases removed from V and 1 base from J, the gap between germline ends came to 8 bases. CDR3 nucleotide sequence: TGTGCCAGCAGTTCTCGGGTGTCCTACAATGAGCAGTTCTTC. It yields the protein CASSSRVSYNEQFF.

The chain employs TRBV5-1 and TRBJ2-7; 9 bases are a match to TRBD1. This CDR3 has 20 amino acids. The V gene end was trimmed by 5 bases and the J gene end by 0 bases; junction bases not matched to a gene: 21. Germline CDR1 and CDR2: SGHRS and YFSETQ. CDR3 sequence: CASSLIGTGKGVAASYEQYF. The CDR3 nucleotides are TGCGCCAGCAGTCTGATTGGGACAGGGAAGGGAGTAGCGGCCTCCTACGAGCAGTACTTC.

V is TRBV18 and J is TRBJ1-1; 9 bases are a match to TRBD1. V lost 6 bases, J lost 1 base, and 3 bases stayed unmatched. This CDR3 region has 14 residues. The V gene's germline CDR1 is KGHSH and CDR2 LQKENI. The CDR3 bases are TGTGCCAGCTCCCCGGACAGGGGGAACACTGAAGCTTTCTTT. Translated, it gives CASSPDRGNTEAFF.

The chain links TRBV30 to TRBJ1-4; 7 nucleotides agree with TRBD1. This CDR3 spans 17 amino acids. Trimming at V came to 0 bases and at J to 4 bases, leaving 11 bases not matched to a gene. CDR1 and CDR2 (germline): GTSNPN, SVGIG (reference sequence). CDR3 sequence reads: CAWSVQGKVQNNEKLFF. The DNA of the CDR3 is TGTGCCTGGAGTGTACAGGGGAAGGTGCAAAATAATGAAAAACTGTTTTTT.

CDR3 amino acids: CASSSGLAGDFLKWQYF. The CDR3 region has the DNA TGTGCCAGCAGCTCCGGACTAGCGGGAGATTTTTTAAAATGGCAGTACTTC. This rearrangement joins TRBV5-6 to TRBJ2-7; TRBD2 matches 13 bases. The CDR3 covers 17 residues. The junction had 15 bases not matched to a gene; V was cut back by 3 bases and J by 9 bases. CDR1 is SGHDT, CDR2 YYEEEE, per germline. Using reference TRBV5-6 and TRBJ2-7 for the parts outside the CDR3, the full variable domain is DAGVTQSPTHLIKTRGQQVTLRCSPKSGHDTVSWYQQALGQGPQFIFQYYEEEERQRGNFPDRFSGHQFPNYSSELNVNALLLGDSALYLCASSSGLAGDFLKWQYFGPGTRLTVT.

V gene TRBV5-4 combines with J gene TRBJ2-3; D gene uncertain. The CDR3 has 14 amino acids. CDR1 is SGHNT and CDR2 is YYREEE in the germline V gene (reference sequence). The V and J ends lost 3 bases and 2 bases respectively, with 10 bases between them. Here the CDR3 DNA reads TGTGCCAGCAGCTCCCCTGACCTCACAGATACGCAGTATTTT. Residues: CASSSPDLTDTQYF.

The V and J genes are TRBV5-4 and TRBJ2-3; the match to TRBD1 covers 10 bases. Germline CDR1 SGHNT, CDR2 YYREEE (reference sequence). V dropped 4 bases and J dropped 7; count of bases not matched to a gene: 6. The CDR3 length is 14 residues. The DNA of the CDR3 is TGTGCCAGCAGCCCCCGGGACAGGGGTAATACGCAGTATTTT. It specifies CASSPRDRGNTQYF.